The clone carrying this TCR beta chain was seen at least ten times. A library prepared for alpha chains yielded this beta chain as an off-target read; its size is of little meaning. TCRdb called the 5' RACE reads again in MiXCR, with one record for every CDR3 protein. There are 9,500 to 10,000 distinct CDR3 sequences in the sample; roughly 3.5% occur only once, and about 20% lies in the top ten. Stated time point: blood taken at disease recurrence. Unsorted whole RNA from tumor, nontumor lung or frozen PBMC underwent sequencing. The V and J ends lost 5 bases and 0 bases respectively, with 6 bases between them. The germline V gene encodes CDR1 SGHTA and CDR2 FQGNSA. The CDR3 extends over 13 amino acids. The record originates from a study of spatial heterogeneity in lung cancer. Study summary: Some samples were blood drawn at disease recurrence, with median time to first recurrence of 300 to 400 days. The count of detected beta-chain sequences consistently exceeded that of alpha-chain sequences.

The sample in question was PBMCs, obtained at recurrence. The rearrangement uses TRBV7-2 and TRBJ2-3; tentatively, D is TRBD1 or TRBD2 (5 bases each). This receptor was identified in a female donor with early-stage non-small cell lung cancer. CDR3 nucleotide sequence: TGTGCCAGCAGCCGGGACAGCACAGATACGCAGTATTTT. Amino acid sequence: CASSRDSTDTQYF.